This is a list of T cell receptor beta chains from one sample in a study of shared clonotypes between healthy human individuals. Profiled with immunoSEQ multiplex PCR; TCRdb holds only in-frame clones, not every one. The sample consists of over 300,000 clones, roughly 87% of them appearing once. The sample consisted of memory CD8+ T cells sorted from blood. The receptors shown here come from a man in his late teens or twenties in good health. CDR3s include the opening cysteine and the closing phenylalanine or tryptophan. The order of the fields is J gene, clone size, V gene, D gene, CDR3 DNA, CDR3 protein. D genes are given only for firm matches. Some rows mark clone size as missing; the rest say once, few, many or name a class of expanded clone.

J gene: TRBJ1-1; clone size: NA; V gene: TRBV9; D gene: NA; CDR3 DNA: TGTGCCAGCAGCCCCGCGGCACAGATGAACACTGAAGCTTTCTTT; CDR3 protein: CASSPAAQMNTEAFF
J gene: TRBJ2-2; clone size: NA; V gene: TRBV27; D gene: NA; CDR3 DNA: TGTGCCAGCAGTTCCCGGGATCCCTCAAACACCGGGGAGCTGTTTTTT; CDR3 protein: CASSSRDPSNTGELFF
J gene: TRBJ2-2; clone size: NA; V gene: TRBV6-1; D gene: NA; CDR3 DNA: TGTGCCAGCAGTTGTCTAGCCTCCGGGGAGCTGTTTTTT; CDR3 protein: CASSCLASGELFF
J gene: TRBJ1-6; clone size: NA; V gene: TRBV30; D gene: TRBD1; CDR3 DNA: TGTGCCTGGTCGGAGGGGGCAGGTAATTCACCCCTCCACTTT; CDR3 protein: CAWSEGAGNSPLHF
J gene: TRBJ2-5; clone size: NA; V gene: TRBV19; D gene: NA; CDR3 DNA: TGTGCCATACCGACTGGGGAGACCCAGTACTTC; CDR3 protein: CAIPTGETQYF
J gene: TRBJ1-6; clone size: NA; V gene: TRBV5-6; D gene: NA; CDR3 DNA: TGTGCCAGCAGCTTGCTGTGGGCGGCAAGCTCCTATAATTCACCCCTCCACTTT; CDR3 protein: CASSLLWAASSYNSPLHF
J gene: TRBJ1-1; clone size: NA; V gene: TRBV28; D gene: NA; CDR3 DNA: TGTGCCAGCAGCCATAGGTGGGGCAGGCAGAACACTGAAGCTTTCTTT; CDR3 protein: CASSHRWGRQNTEAFF
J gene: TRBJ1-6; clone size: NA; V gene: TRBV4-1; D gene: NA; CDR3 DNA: TGCGCCAGCAGACCCGTTTACGGAAATAATTCACCCCTCCACTTT; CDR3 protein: CASRPVYGNNSPLHF
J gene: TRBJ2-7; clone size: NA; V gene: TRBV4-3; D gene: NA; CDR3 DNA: TGCGCCAGCAGCCAAGAATTATCCAGGGACGAGCAGTACTTC; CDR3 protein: CASSQELSRDEQYF
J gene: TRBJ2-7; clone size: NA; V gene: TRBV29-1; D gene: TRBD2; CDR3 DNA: TGCAGCGTCGTTAGCGGGATCCGGTCCTACGAGCAGTACTTC; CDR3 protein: CSVVSGIRSYEQYF
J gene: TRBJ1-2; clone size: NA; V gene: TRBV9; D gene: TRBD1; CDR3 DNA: TGTGCCAGCAGCGTAGAACAGGGGGCTTATGGCTACACCTTC; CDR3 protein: CASSVEQGAYGYTF
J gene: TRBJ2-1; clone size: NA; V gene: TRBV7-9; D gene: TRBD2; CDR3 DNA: TGTGCCAGCAGCCCGGGACTAGCGGGAGAGGGGGGCTTTTACAATGAGCAGTTCTTC; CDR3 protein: CASSPGLAGEGGFYNEQFF
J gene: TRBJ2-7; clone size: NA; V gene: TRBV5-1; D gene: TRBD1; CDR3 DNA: TGCGCCAGCAGCTTGGTCGGACAGGACGGAGTGTACGAGCAGTACTTC; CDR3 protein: CASSLVGQDGVYEQYF
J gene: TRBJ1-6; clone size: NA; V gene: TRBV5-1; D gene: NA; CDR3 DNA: TGCGCCAGCAGCTTGTCAGGATTCTACTATAATTCACCCCTCCACTTT; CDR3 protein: CASSLSGFYYNSPLHF
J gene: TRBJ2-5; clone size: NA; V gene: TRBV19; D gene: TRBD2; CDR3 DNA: TGTGCCAGTAGTACCCGGACTAGCGGGTTGGAGACCCAGTACTTC; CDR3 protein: CASSTRTSGLETQYF
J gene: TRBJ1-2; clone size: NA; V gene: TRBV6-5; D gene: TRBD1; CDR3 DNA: TGTGCCAGCAATGCTGTACAGGGGAATGGGCGAGGCTACACCTTC; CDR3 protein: CASNAVQGNGRGYTF
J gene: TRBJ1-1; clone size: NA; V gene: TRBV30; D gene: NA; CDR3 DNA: TGTGCCTGGAGTGTATCTCGTACAGGGACCACTGAAGCTTTCTTT; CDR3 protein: CAWSVSRTGTTEAFF
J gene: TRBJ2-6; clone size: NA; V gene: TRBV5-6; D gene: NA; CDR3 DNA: TGTGCCAGCAGCTTTCACCTCTCTGGGGCCAACGTCCTGACTTTC; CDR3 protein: CASSFHLSGANVLTF
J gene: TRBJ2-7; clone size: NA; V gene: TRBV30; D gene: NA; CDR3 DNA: TGTGCCTGGAGTTTCGGGGGACCCGGGGTCGGGCAGTACTTC; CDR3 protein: CAWSFGGPGVGQYF
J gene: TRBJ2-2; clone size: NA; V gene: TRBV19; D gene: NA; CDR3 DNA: TGTGCCAGTAGTATTACGGTTAACACCGGGGAGCTGTTTTTT; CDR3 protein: CASSITVNTGELFF
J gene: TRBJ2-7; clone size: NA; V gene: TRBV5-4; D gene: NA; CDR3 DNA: TGTGCCAGCAGTCTGTCGGGCAGACCGTACGAGCAGTACTTC; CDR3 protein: CASSLSGRPYEQYF
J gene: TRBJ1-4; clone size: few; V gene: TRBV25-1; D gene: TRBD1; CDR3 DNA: TGTGCCAGCAGTGAGGACAGGGATCGTGAAAAACTGTTTTTT; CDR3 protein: CASSEDRDREKLFF